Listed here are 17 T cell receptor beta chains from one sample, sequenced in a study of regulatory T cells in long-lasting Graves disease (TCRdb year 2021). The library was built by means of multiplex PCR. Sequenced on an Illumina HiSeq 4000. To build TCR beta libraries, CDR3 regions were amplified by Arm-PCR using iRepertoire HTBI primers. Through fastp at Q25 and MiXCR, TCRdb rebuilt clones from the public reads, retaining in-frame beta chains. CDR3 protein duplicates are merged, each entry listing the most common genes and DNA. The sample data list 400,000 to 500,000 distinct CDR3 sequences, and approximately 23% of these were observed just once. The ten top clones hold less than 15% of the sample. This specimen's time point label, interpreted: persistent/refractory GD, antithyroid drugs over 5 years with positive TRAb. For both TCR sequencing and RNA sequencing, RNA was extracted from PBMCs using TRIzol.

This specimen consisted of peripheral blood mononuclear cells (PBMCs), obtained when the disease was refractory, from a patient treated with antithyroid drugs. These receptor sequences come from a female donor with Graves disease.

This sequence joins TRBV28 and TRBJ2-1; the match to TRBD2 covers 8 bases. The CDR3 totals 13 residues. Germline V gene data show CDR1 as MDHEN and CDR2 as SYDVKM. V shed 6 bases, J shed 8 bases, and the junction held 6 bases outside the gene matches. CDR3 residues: CASRNPGGYEQFF. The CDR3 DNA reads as TGTGCCAGCAGAAACCCGGGAGGGTATGAGCAGTTCTTC.

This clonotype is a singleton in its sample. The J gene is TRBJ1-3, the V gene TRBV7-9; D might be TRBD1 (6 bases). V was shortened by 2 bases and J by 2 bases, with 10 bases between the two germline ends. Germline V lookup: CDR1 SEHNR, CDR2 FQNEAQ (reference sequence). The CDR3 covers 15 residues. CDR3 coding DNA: TGTGCCAGCAGCTTAATGGGGGCTGCTGGAAACACCATATATTTT. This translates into CASSLMGAAGNTIYF.

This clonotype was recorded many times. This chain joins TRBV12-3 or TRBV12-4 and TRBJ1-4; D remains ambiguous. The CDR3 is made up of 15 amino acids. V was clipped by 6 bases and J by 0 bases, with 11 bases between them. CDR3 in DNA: TGTGCCAGCAGCTTTTCAGGAGCAACTAATGAAAAACTGTTTTTT. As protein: CASSFSGATNEKLFF.

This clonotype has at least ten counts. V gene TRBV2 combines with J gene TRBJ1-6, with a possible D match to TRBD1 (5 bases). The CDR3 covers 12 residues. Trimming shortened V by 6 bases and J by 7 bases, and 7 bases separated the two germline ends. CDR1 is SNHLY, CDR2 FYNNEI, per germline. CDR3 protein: CASRTENSPLHF. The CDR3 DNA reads TGTGCCAGCAGGACAGAGAATTCACCCCTCCACTTT.

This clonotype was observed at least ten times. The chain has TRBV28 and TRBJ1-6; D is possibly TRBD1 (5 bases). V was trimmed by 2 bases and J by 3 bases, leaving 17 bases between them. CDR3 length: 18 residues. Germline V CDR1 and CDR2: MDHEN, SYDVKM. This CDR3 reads CASSLPGVALHYNSPLHF. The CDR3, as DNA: TGTGCCAGCAGTTTACCGGGGGTCGCCCTACACTATAATTCACCCCTCCACTTT.

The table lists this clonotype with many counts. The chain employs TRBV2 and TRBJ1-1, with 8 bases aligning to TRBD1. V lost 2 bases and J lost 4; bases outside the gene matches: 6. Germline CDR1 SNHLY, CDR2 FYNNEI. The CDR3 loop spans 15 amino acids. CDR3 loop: CASSETGQGGTEAFF. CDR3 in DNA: TGTGCCAGCAGTGAAACCGGACAGGGTGGCACTGAAGCTTTCTTT.

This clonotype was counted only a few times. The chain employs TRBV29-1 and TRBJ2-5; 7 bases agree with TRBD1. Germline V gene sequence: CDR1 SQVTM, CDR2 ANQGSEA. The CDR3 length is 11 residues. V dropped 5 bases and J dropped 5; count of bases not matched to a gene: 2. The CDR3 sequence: CSVYRGETQYF. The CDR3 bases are TGCAGCGTTTACAGGGGTGAGACCCAGTACTTC.

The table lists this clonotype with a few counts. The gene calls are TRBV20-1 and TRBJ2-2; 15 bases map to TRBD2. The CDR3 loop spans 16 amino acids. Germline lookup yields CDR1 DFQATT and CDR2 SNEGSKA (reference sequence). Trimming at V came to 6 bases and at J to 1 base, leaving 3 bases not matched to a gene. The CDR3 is CSAKGLAGGNTGELFF. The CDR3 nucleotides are TGCAGTGCAAAGGGACTAGCGGGGGGGAACACCGGGGAGCTGTTTTTT.

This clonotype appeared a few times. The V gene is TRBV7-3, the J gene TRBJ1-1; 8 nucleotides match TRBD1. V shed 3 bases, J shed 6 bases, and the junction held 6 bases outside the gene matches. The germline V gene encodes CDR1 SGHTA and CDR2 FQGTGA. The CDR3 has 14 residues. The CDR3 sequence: CASSFVGQGAEAFF. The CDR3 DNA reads TGTGCCAGCAGCTTCGTCGGACAGGGAGCTGAAGCTTTCTTT.

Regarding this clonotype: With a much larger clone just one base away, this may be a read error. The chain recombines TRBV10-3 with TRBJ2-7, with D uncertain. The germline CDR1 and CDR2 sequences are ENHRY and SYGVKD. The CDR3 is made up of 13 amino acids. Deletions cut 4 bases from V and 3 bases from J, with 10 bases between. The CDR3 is CAISAVGGYEQYF. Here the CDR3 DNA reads TGTGCCATCAGTGCAGTGGGCGGCTACGAGCAGTACTTC.

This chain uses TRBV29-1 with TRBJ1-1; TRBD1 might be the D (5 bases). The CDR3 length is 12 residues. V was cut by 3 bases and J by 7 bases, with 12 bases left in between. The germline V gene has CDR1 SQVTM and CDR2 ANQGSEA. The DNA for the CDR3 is TGCAGCGTTGAGGGAGACAGACATGAAGCTTTCTTT. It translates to CSVEGDRHEAFF. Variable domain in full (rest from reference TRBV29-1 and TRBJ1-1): SAVISQKPSRDICQRGTSLTIQCQVDSQVTMMFWYRQQPGQSLTLIATANQGSEATYESGFVIDKFPISRPNLTFSTLTVSNMSPEDSSIYLCSVEGDRHEAFFGQGTRLTVV.

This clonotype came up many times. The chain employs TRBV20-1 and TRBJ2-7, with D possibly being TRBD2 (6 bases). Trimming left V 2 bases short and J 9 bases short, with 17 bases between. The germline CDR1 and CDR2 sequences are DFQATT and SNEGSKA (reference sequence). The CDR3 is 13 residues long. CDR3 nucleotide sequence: TGCAGTGCTAGATTAGCGGAAGCTTCCGGGCAGTACTTC. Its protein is CSARLAEASGQYF.

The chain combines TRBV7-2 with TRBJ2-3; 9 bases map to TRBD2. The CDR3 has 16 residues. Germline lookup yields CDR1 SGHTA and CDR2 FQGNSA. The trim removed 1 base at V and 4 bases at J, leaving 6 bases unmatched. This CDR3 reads CASSLGSGSWADTQYF. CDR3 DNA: TGTGCCAGCAGCTTAGGTAGCGGGAGTTGGGCAGATACGCAGTATTTT.

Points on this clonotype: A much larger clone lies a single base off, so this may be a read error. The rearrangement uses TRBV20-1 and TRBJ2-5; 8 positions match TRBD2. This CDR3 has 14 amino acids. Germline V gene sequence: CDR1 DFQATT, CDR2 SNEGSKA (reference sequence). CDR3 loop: CSADGGAGQEAQYF. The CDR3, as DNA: TGCAGTGCAGACGGGGGGGCGGGGCAAGAGGCCCAGTACTTC.

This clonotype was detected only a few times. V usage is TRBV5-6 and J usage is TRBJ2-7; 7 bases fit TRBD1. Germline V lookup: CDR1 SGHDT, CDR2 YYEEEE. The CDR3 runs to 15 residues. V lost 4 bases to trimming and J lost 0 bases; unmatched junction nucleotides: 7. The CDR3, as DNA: TGTGCCAGCAGCCCTCCGACAGGGCTCTCCTACGAGCAGTACTTC. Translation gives CASSPPTGLSYEQYF.

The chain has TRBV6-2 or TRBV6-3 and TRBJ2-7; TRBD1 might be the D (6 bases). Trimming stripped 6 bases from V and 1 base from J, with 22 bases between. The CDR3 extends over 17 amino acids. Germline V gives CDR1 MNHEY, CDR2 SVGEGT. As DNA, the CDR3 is TGTGCCAGCAGCCGAGGGACACCTCGTACCCCGTCCTACGAGCAGTACTTC. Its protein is CASSRGTPRTPSYEQYF.

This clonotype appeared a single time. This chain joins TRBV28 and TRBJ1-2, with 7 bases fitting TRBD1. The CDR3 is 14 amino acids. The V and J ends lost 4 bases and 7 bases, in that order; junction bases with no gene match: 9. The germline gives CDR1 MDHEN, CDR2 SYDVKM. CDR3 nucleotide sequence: TGTGCCAGCAGTTCAGGGGGGCCTAATACTGGCTACACCTTC. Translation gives CASSSGGPNTGYTF.